The 27 T cell receptor beta chains below all came from one sample that was sequenced in a study of post-analysis software for immune sequencing data. General observations from the study: About 5 TRBV segments (TRBV5-6, TRBV5-1 and TRBV20-1 among them) occurred more frequently in patients than in controls.

Their antigen targets remain unknown. TCR beta libraries were prepared from cDNA with unique molecular identifiers. TCRdb called the PCR reads again in MiXCR, with one record for every CDR3 protein. Of hundreds of thousands of distinct CDR3 sequences listed, 44% are singletons. The sequenced material came from blood. The source of these receptors is a girl aged 10-17 years with multiple sclerosis.

The V call is TRBV3-1, the J call TRBJ2-5; D might be TRBD1 (5 bases). Germline-derived CDR1 and CDR2 are LGHDT and YNNKEL (reference sequence). The V end lost 6 bases, the J end lost 1 base, and 9 bases lay between the germline ends. The CDR3 consists of 13 residues. The CDR3 bases are TGTGCCAGCAGGACCAGGGCCCAAGAGACCCAGTACTTC. This encodes CASRTRAQETQYF.

This clonotype was counted only a few times. The gene calls are TRBV12-3 or TRBV12-4 and TRBJ2-7; D possibly matches TRBD1 or TRBD2 (5 bases each). This CDR3 contains 17 residues. V was shortened by 3 bases and J by 0 bases, with 18 bases between the two germline ends. CDR3 DNA sequence: TGTGCCAGCAGTTTCACCCTCAGGGACGGTTACTCCTACGAGCAGTACTTC. Translating gives CASSFTLRDGYSYEQYF.

The chain is built from TRBV20-1 and TRBJ2-1; TRBD2 matches 11 bases. The CDR3 runs to 15 residues. The trim removed 6 bases at V and 7 bases at J, leaving 11 bases unmatched. CDR1 is DFQATT, CDR2 SNEGSKA, per germline (reference sequence). The CDR3 loop reads CSATELAGGSNEQFF. The CDR3 nucleotides read TGCAGTGCAACCGAGCTAGCGGGGGGAAGTAATGAGCAGTTCTTC.

This chain joins TRBV6-5 and TRBJ2-3, with a weak D call TRBD2 (5 bases). Germline V gene sequence: CDR1 MNHEY, CDR2 SVGAGI. Trimming removed 1 base from V and 6 bases from J, with 17 bases in between. CDR3 length: 16 residues. CDR3 bases: TGTGCCAGCAGTTACTTAACTAGTCCCTCTCCGGATACGCAGTATTTT. Its protein is CASSYLTSPSPDTQYF.

The chain couples TRBV4-1 to TRBJ1-5; TRBD1 agrees at 8 bases. The CDR3 is made up of 14 amino acids. Germline V gene lookup returns CDR1 MGHRA and CDR2 YSYEKL. V lost 4 bases, J lost 10 bases, and 9 bases stayed unmatched. The CDR3 nucleotides read TGCGCCAGCAGCCGCAGGACAGGGCGACCACCCCAGCATTTT. It codes for CASSRRTGRPPQHF.

This clonotype has only a few counts. The chain combines TRBV5-1 with TRBJ1-2; possibly TRBD1 for D (5 bases). Germline CDR1 SGHRS, CDR2 YFSETQ. The CDR3 spans 15 residues. The V end was cut by 1 base, the J end by 5 bases, with 15 bases between. The CDR3 here is CASSLSTGGEYGYTF. In nucleotides, the CDR3 is TGCGCCAGCAGCTTGTCAACAGGCGGCGAGTATGGCTACACCTTC.

The chain links TRBV20-1 to TRBJ2-3, with 13 positions matching TRBD2. CDR3 length equals 17 residues. In germline, CDR1 is DFQATT, CDR2 SNEGSKA (reference sequence). V lost 3 bases, J lost 4 bases, and 10 bases stayed unmatched. CDR3 loop: CSARTLAGGPGSDTQYF. CDR3 nucleotide sequence: TGCAGTGCTAGGACACTAGCGGGGGGGCCAGGTTCAGATACGCAGTATTTT.

CDR3 nucleotide sequence: TGTGCCAGCAGTCCTCCGGGACGGGGCTCACCCCTCCACTTT. It is translated as CASSPPGRGSPLHF. The rearrangement joins TRBV12-3 or TRBV12-4 to TRBJ1-6, with TRBD1 as a possible D gene (5 bases). The CDR3 is made up of 14 amino acids. The V gene lost 5 bases and the J gene lost 10 bases, with 15 bases spanning the gap.

This sequence joins TRBV3-1 and TRBJ1-1; D unclear. Germline V gene sequence: CDR1 LGHDT, CDR2 YNNKEL (reference sequence). V gave up 3 bases and J gave up 4 bases, with 6 bases separating them. There are 12 residues in the CDR3. Here the CDR3 reads CASSHSVTEAFF. The CDR3 DNA reads TGTGCCAGCAGCCACTCGGTCACTGAAGCTTTCTTT. Full variable domain (remainder filled in from reference TRBV3-1 and TRBJ1-1): DTAVSQTPKYLVTQMGNDKSIKCEQNLGHDTMYWYKQDSKKFLKIMFSYNNKELIINETVPNRFSPKSPDKAHLNLHINSLELGDSAVYFCASSHSVTEAFFGQGTRLTVV.

This clonotype has only a few counts. The chain has TRBV6-1 and TRBJ2-5; 9 nucleotides agree with TRBD2. The closer fit of TRBJ2-7 to the DNA end suggests the J call may be wrong. CDR3 length: 14 residues. Germline values: CDR1 MNHNS, CDR2 SASEGT. CDR3 nucleotide sequence: TGTGCCAGCAGGCTAGCGGGGACATCCTACGAGCAGTACTTC. Protein product: CASRLAGTSYEQYF.

This clonotype turned up a few times. The CDR3 sequence: CASSLLADEQYF. CDR3 sequence (DNA): TGTGCCAGCAGCCTATTAGCAGACGAGCAGTACTTC. J is TRBJ2-7 and V is TRBV7-9; D gene ambiguous. The CDR3 length is 12 residues. Germline V gives CDR1 SEHNR, CDR2 FQNEAQ (reference sequence). Trimming cost V 5 bases and J 5 bases, with 10 bases left between them. Full variable domain (rest looked up from reference TRBV7-9 and TRBJ2-7): DTGVSQNPRHKITKRGQNVTFRCDPISEHNRLYWYRQTLGQGPEFLTYFQNEAQLEKSRLLSDRFSAERPKGSFSTLEIQRTEQGDSAMYLCASSLLADEQYFGPGTRLTVT.

The rearrangement links TRBV2 to TRBJ2-1; D is uncertain. The CDR3 has 13 amino acids. Trimming stripped 7 bases from V and 2 bases from J, with 9 bases between. Germline-derived CDR1 and CDR2 are SNHLY and FYNNEI. The CDR3 DNA reads TGTGCCAGCAATGGGTCTCCCTACAATGAGCAGTTCTTC. It yields the protein CASNGSPYNEQFF.

The V gene is TRBV7-3, the J gene TRBJ2-1; D might be TRBD1 (6 bases). Per germline, CDR1 SGHTA and CDR2 FQGTGA. The ends were cut back, 5 bases at V and 8 bases at J, with 16 bases in the middle. The CDR3 consists of 14 residues. For the CDR3, the DNA is TGTGCCAGCAGCCCTAGTGCAGGGGCCCATGAGCAGTTCTTC. Its protein product is CASSPSAGAHEQFF.

This sequence joins TRBV29-1 and TRBJ2-2; 11 bases match TRBD2. The CDR3 sequence is 17 residues long. V dropped 4 bases and J dropped 1; count of bases not matched to a gene: 8. Germline loops: CDR1 SQVTM, CDR2 ANQGSEA. Written as DNA, the CDR3 is TGCAGCGTTGCCGAGATAGGACTAGCGGGGAACACCGGGGAGCTGTTTTTT. It encodes CSVAEIGLAGNTGELFF.

This clonotype showed up just a few times. CDR3 residues: CASRPGQNTDTQYF. In DNA, the CDR3 is TGTGCCAGCAGACCGGGACAAAACACAGATACGCAGTATTTT. V and J are TRBV2 and TRBJ2-3, with a weak D call TRBD1 (6 bases). CDR3 length: 14 amino acids. Trimming shortened V by 6 bases and J by 2 bases, and 12 bases separated the two germline ends. Germline assignment: CDR1 SNHLY and CDR2 FYNNEI.

A few counts support this clonotype. V usage is TRBV9 and J usage is TRBJ1-6; D remains unclear. CDR3 length: 16 residues. Germline V gene data show CDR1 as SGDLS and CDR2 as YYNGEE. V lost 0 bases and J lost 6, with 13 bases in between. The CDR3 reads CASSVGARTANSPLHF. The DNA of the CDR3 is TGTGCCAGCAGCGTAGGAGCCCGGACGGCTAATTCACCCCTCCACTTT.

The genes are TRBV5-1 and TRBJ2-5, with 10 bases fitting TRBD1. The CDR3 runs 14 residues. Germline trimming cut 2 bases from V and 7 bases from J; bases unmatched to any gene: 5. CDR1 is SGHRS and CDR2 is YFSETQ in the germline V gene. Here the CDR3 reads CASSFGQGEATQYF. CDR3 DNA: TGCGCCAGCAGCTTCGGACAGGGGGAGGCGACCCAGTACTTC.

The V call is TRBV4-1, the J call TRBJ1-2; D gene ambiguous. The CDR3 has 16 amino acids. V was trimmed by 1 base and J by 2 bases, leaving 14 bases between them. Germline CDR1 MGHRA, CDR2 YSYEKL. The CDR3 is CASSQGRATGNYGYTF. CDR3 coding DNA: TGCGCCAGCAGCCAAGGAAGGGCAACGGGGAACTATGGCTACACCTTC.

The chain carries TRBV29-1 and TRBJ2-1, with 10 nucleotides matching TRBD1. The CDR3 spans 11 residues. The germline V gene encodes CDR1 SQVTM and CDR2 ANQGSEA. The trim removed 6 bases at V and 8 bases at J, leaving 1 base unmatched. The CDR3, as DNA: TGCAGCGTAGGGACAGGGGATGAGCAGTTCTTC. Its protein product is CSVGTGDEQFF.

The V gene is TRBV7-9, the J gene TRBJ2-5; D is ambiguous. Germline V CDR1 and CDR2: SEHNR, FQNEAQ (reference sequence). V lost 0 bases, J lost 11 bases, and 16 bases lay in between. The CDR3 consists of 14 residues. For the CDR3, the DNA is TGTGCCAGCAGCTTAGCTCTGGGCCCGCAAGAGCAGTACTTC. This translates into CASSLALGPQEQYF. Variable domain in full (rest from reference TRBV7-9 and TRBJ2-5): DTGVSQNPRHKITKRGQNVTFRCDPISEHNRLYWYRQTLGQGPEFLTYFQNEAQLEKSRLLSDRFSAERPKGSFSTLEIQRTEQGDSAMYLCASSLALGPQEQYFGPGTRLLVL.

In this sample, this clonotype turned up a few times. The CDR3 region has the DNA TGTGCCAGCAGTTACGGTTGGGGGGGGCGGACAGATACGCAGTATTTT. It translates to CASSYGWGGRTDTQYF. This chain connects TRBV6-6 to TRBJ2-3, with D possibly matching TRBD2 (7 bases). V lost 2 bases and J lost 3, with 15 bases in between. The CDR3 is made up of 16 amino acids. Per germline, CDR1 MNHNY and CDR2 SVGAGI (reference sequence).

V gene TRBV15 combines with J gene TRBJ1-4, with TRBD1 matching over 12 bases. The V segment lost 4 bases and the J segment 8 bases; nucleotides outside the gene matches: 17. Germline CDR1 is LNHNV and CDR2 is YYDKDF (reference sequence). The CDR3 contains 19 residues. The CDR3 sequence is CATSNPAGTGGENREKLFF. The DNA for the CDR3 is TGTGCCACCAGCAATCCGGCCGGGACAGGGGGCGAGAATCGCGAAAAACTGTTTTTT. Combining the CDR3 with reference TRBV15 and TRBJ1-4 gives the whole variable domain DAMVIQNPRYQVTQFGKPVTLSCSQTLNHNVMYWYQQKSSQAPKLLFHYYDKDFNNEADTPDNFQSRRPNTSFCFLDIRSPGLGDTAMYLCATSNPAGTGGENREKLFFGSGTQLSVL.

The CDR3 protein is CSASHYGYTF. DNA for the CDR3: TGCAGTGCTAGCCACTATGGCTACACCTTC. The rearrangement joins TRBV20-1 to TRBJ1-2; D remains unclear. Germline loops: CDR1 DFQATT, CDR2 SNEGSKA (reference sequence). V lost 3 bases, J lost 3 bases, and 2 bases lay in between. The length of the CDR3 is 10 residues.

The V and J genes are TRBV24-1 and TRBJ1-2; D is undetermined. Trimming cost V 4 bases and J 7 bases, with 12 bases left between them. The CDR3 is made up of 13 amino acids. CDR1 is KGHDR, CDR2 SFDVKD, per germline. The CDR3 region has the DNA TGTGCCACCAGTGACCCTCCCTTTTCTGGCTACACCTTC. The encoded protein is CATSDPPFSGYTF.

V and J are TRBV5-5 and TRBJ1-2; possibly TRBD1 for D (6 bases). The CDR3 has 16 residues. Germline lookup yields CDR1 SGHKS and CDR2 YYEKEE (reference sequence). V was cut by 1 base and J by 4 bases, with 17 bases left in between. The CDR3 is CASSLSTGRMIYGYTF. The CDR3 nucleotides are TGTGCCAGCAGCTTGTCCACAGGGAGAATGATCTATGGCTACACCTTC.

The genes are TRBV30 and TRBJ1-1; possibly TRBD1 for D (5 bases). The V end lost 4 bases, the J end lost 1 base, and 13 bases lay between the germline ends. Germline-derived CDR1 and CDR2 are GTSNPN and SVGIG (reference sequence). CDR3 length: 14 residues. CDR3 DNA sequence: TGTGCCTGGACCCCTAGGACACCGAACACTGAAGCTTTCTTT. Translation: CAWTPRTPNTEAFF.

J is TRBJ2-3 and V is TRBV29-1; D is ambiguous. With 4 bases removed from V and 1 base from J, the gap between germline ends came to 9 bases. The germline gives CDR1 SQVTM, CDR2 ANQGSEA. The CDR3 totals 13 residues. In DNA, the CDR3 is TGCAGCGTTGGTATCCGGGGCACAGATACGCAGTATTTT. Residues: CSVGIRGTDTQYF.